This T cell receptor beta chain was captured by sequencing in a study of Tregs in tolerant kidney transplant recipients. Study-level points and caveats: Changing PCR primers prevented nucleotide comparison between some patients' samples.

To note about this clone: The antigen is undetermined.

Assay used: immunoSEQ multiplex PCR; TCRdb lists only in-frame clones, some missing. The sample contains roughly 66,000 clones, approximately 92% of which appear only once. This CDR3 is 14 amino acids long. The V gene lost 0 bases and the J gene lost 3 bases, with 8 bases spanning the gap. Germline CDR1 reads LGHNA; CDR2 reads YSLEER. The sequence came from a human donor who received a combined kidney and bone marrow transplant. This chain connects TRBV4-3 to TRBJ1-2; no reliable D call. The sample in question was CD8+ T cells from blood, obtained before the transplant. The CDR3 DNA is TGCGCCAGCAGCCAAGATAGGAGCCACTATGGCTACACCTTC. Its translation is CASSQDRSHYGYTF.